This record concerns one T cell receptor (beta chain) sequence. Sequencing templates came from extracted RNA that was reverse transcribed into cDNA. The repertoire was sequenced with immunoSEQ multiplex PCR; TCRdb's copy has only in-frame clones and lacks some. This sample has fewer than 250,000 clones, with around 43% found just once. Germline CDR1 and CDR2: SQVTM and ANQGSEA. V lost 6 bases to trimming and J lost 6 bases; unmatched junction nucleotides: 15. The CDR3 covers 15 residues. These data are taken from a study of CD8+ T cells in alopecia areata. This sample's treatment: oral pan-JAK inhibitor, 5-10 mg twice daily.

This receptor was obtained from a human donor with alopecia areata. The chain is built from TRBV29-1 and TRBJ1-1; 8 bases agree with TRBD1. The source material was CD4+ T cells sorted from blood, sampled at approximately week 36, from a patient treated with tofacitinib. The CDR3 spells CSVNFRGLVLAEAFF. CDR3 bases: TGCAGCGTCAACTTCAGGGGGCTCGTTTTGGCTGAAGCTTTCTTT.